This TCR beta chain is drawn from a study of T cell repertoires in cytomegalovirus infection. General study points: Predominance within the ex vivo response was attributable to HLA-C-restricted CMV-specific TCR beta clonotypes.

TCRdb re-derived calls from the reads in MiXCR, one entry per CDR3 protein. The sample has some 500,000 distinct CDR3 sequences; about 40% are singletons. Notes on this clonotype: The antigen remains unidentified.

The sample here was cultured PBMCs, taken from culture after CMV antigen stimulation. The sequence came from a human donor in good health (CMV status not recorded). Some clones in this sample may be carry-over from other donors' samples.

CDR3 sequence reads: CASSGRNQPQHF. The CDR3 DNA reads TGTGCCAGCTCAGGCAGAAATCAGCCCCAGCATTTT. The V gene is TRBV6-2 or TRBV6-3, the J gene TRBJ1-5, with no clear D. The V gene's germline CDR1 is MNHEY and CDR2 SVGEGT. The CDR3 loop spans 12 amino acids. V was cut by 8 bases and J by 4 bases, with 9 bases left in between.